This TCR beta chain was documented in a study of blood T cell repertoires in COVID-19. Study-wide context: The analysed material was cDNA or gDNA that came from T cells, B-cell-depleted T cells, or PBMCs.

Per the original methods: Amplification with reference gene primers provided the estimates of nucleated cell counts. The method was immunoSEQ multiplex PCR; TCRdb's version includes in-frame clones alone and lacks a portion of them. From that table come the V and J calls and clone size; the DNA was used to work out D and trimming. This table holds about 250,000 clones, approximately 80% found once. The CDR3 has 13 amino acids. The V and J ends lost 8 bases and 8 bases respectively, with 15 bases between them. The germline V gene has CDR1 KGHSH and CDR2 LQKENI. The sample holds a few counts of this clone.

The chain employs TRBV18 and TRBJ1-4, with unresolved D. Sequencing input: peripheral blood. This clonotype originated in a man older than 75 with acute or convalescent COVID-19. The CDR3 nucleotides read TGTGCCAGCCAACAGTCTATTGGGGAAAAACTGTTTTTT. It encodes CASQQSIGEKLFF.